This TCR beta chain was documented in a study of T cell responses to AZD1222 COVID-19 vaccine. Sequencing was performed with immunoSEQ multiplex PCR; in TCRdb, only in-frame clones are kept and a portion is missing. Among roughly 70,000 clones listed, around four fifths were seen once. Material: peripheral blood, obtained on day 0 of AZD1222 vaccination. This receptor was taken from an adult in good health.

The CDR3 region has the DNA TGTGCCAGTAGTCGCGACAGGCCTAGCAATCAGCCCCAGCATTTT. Protein sequence: CASSRDRPSNQPQHF. V usage is TRBV19 and J usage is TRBJ1-5; D perhaps matches TRBD1 (6 bases). V gave up 5 bases and J gave up 0 bases, with 11 bases separating them. The CDR3 runs to 15 residues. Looked up from germline, CDR1 is LNHDA and CDR2 is SQIVND (reference sequence).